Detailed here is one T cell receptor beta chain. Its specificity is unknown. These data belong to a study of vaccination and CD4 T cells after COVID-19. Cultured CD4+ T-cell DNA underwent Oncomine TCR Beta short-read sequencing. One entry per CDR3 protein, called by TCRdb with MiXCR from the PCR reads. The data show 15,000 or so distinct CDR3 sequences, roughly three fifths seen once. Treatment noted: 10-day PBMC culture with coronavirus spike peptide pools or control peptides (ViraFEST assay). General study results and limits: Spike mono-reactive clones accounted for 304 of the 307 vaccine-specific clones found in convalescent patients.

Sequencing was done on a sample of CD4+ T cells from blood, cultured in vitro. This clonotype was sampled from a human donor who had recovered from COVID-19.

The CDR3 reads CAWSQRLRETQYF. The CDR3 bases are TGTGCCTGGAGCCAAAGACTCCGAGAGACCCAGTACTTC. The V and J genes are TRBV30 and TRBJ2-5; D remains ambiguous. The CDR3 runs to 13 residues. Germline values: CDR1 GTSNPN, CDR2 SVGIG (reference sequence). Trimming pared 3 bases from V and 4 bases from J, leaving 12 bases between.